The sequence of this TCR beta chain was determined in a study of blood T cell repertoires in COVID-19. Study-wide background: Samples representing acute and convalescent COVID-19 were sourced from the United States, Italy and Spain. Sources were T cells, B-cell-depleted T cells, or PBMCs; the material itself was cDNA or gDNA.

This CDR3 has 13 residues. In germline, CDR1 is LGHNA, CDR2 YSLEER. V was pared by 4 bases and J by 2 bases, with 7 bases between. This clone was detected only a few times. Source study methods: Using reference gene primer amplification, nucleated cell counts were estimated. Measured with immunoSEQ multiplex PCR; TCRdb has only the in-frame clones, and not every one. D and trimming come from the DNA, and the V and J calls and clone size come from that table. The sample lists around 370,000 clones; nearly 90% were seen once. This TCR came from a man younger than 35 with active or convalescent COVID-19. The chain links TRBV4-3 to TRBJ2-3; D gene ambiguous. Sequenced sample: peripheral blood. This CDR3 is CASSRQNTDTQYF. As DNA, the CDR3 is TGCGCCAGCAGCCGACAAAACACAGATACGCAGTATTTT.